Shown below are 7 T cell receptor beta chains from a single sample sequenced in a study of human T cells and chemical hapten exposure. MiXCR was run by TCRdb on the RACE reads, yielding one entry per CDR3 protein. Seen here are about 270,000 distinct CDR3 sequences, about 7.7% observed once, and the top ten hold around 1.2%. The time point was: pre-sensitization, week 0. Treatment in this sample: therapeutic diphenylcyclopropenone sensitization with weekly scalp DPC. Material: whole blood, obtained in connection with sensitization to the hapten diphenylcyclopropenone (DPC). All receptors come from a man aged 18 to 29 with alopecia areata. Some clones in this sample may be carry-over from other donors' samples.

This chain joins TRBV4-3 and TRBJ2-1; no reliable D call. V shed 0 bases and J shed 4 bases, with 13 bases lying between them. The germline V gene encodes CDR1 LGHNA and CDR2 YSLEER. This CDR3 is 16 amino acids long. DNA of the CDR3: TGCGCCAGCAGCCAAGAAGGCGGAGCTATATACAATGAGCAGTTCTTC. Translated: CASSQEGGAIYNEQFF.

J is TRBJ1-1 and V is TRBV12-3 or TRBV12-4; the D is unclear. CDR3 length: 14 residues. Trimming removed 6 bases at V and 0 bases at J, with 11 bases between. DNA for the CDR3: TGTGCCAGCAGGGCTAATAGCTTGAACACTGAAGCTTTCTTT. Its protein is CASRANSLNTEAFF.

With respect to this clonotype: Since a much larger clone is just one base distant, this may be a read error. The chain recombines TRBV5-1 with TRBJ2-3, with D maybe TRBD1 (6 bases). The V end was cut by 2 bases, the J end by 4 bases, with 14 bases between. Germline CDR1 and CDR2: SGHRS and YFSETQ. The CDR3 totals 15 residues. In DNA form, the CDR3 reads TGCGCCAGCAGCTTCAGTTGTACAGGGCCAGATACGCAGTATTTT. This translates into CASSFSCTGPDTQYF. The variable domain in full, with the rest retrieved from reference TRBV5-1 and TRBJ2-3, is KAGVTQTPRYLIKTRGQQVTLSCSPISGHRSVSWYQQTPGQGLQFLFEYFSETQRNKGNFPGRFSGRQFSNSRSEMNVSTLELGDSALYLCASSFSCTGPDTQYFGPGTRLTVL.

The table lists this clonotype with many counts. J is TRBJ2-6 and V is TRBV6-2 or TRBV6-3; D is uncertain. The CDR3 is 13 amino acids. Germline V gene data show CDR1 as MNHEY and CDR2 as SVGEGT. The V gene lost 7 bases and the J gene lost 2 bases, with 6 bases spanning the gap. In DNA, the CDR3 is TGTGCCAGCACATCCCCTGGGGCCAACGTCCTGACTTTC. As protein: CASTSPGANVLTF.

This clonotype came up many times. V gene TRBV28 combines with J gene TRBJ2-2, with D tentatively TRBD1 (5 bases). V was cut by 8 bases and J by 5 bases, with 15 bases left in between. The CDR3 extends over 14 amino acids. The V gene's germline CDR1 is MDHEN and CDR2 SYDVKM. Here the CDR3 reads CASGLGVSTGELFF. In nucleotides, the CDR3 is TGTGCCAGCGGATTAGGGGTTTCTACCGGGGAGCTGTTTTTT.

This clonotype was picked up many times. This chain links TRBV10-3 with TRBJ2-5; perhaps TRBD2 as D (6 bases). CDR3 length: 11 amino acids. The germline V gene encodes CDR1 ENHRY and CDR2 SYGVKD. The germline V and J ends were trimmed by 8 bases and 4 bases, with 8 bases remaining between them. CDR3 residues: CAIGGGETQYF. CDR3 nucleotides: TGTGCCATCGGGGGAGGAGAGACCCAGTACTTC.

This clonotype occurred a few times. V gene TRBV7-9 combines with J gene TRBJ1-2, with unresolved D. The V end was cut by 1 base, the J end by 5 bases, with 5 bases between. The V gene's germline CDR1 is SEHNR and CDR2 FQNEAQ (reference sequence). CDR3 length: 12 residues. CDR3 amino acids: CASSLVRYGYTF. The CDR3 nucleotides are TGTGCCAGCAGCTTAGTTCGTTATGGCTACACCTTC.